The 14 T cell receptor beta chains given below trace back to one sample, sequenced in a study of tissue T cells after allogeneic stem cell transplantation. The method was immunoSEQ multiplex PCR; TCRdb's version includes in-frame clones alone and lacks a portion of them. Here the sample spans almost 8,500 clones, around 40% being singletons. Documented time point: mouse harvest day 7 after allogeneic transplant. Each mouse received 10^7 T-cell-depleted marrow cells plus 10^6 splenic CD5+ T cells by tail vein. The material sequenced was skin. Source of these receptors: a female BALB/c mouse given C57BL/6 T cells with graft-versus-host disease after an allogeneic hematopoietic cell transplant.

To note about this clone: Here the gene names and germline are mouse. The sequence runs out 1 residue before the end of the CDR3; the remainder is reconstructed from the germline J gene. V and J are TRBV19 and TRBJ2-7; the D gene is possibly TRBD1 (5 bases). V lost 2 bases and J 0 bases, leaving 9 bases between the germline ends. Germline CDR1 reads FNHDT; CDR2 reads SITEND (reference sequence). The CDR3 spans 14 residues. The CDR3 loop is CASSMGRASYEQYF. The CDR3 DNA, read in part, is TGTGCCAGCAGTATGGGCAGGGCCTCCTATGAACAGTAC.

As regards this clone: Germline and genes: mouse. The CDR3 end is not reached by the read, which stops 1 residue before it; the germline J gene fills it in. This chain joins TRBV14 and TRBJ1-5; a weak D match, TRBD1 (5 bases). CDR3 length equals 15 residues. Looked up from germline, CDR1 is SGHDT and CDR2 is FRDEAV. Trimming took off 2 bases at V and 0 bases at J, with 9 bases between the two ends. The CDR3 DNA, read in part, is TGTGCCAGCAGTTTAACACAGGCTAACAACCAGGCTCCGCTT. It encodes CASSLTQANNQAPL. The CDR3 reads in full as CASSLTQANNQAPLF.

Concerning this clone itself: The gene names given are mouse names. CDR3 amino acids: CSSRGTGGREQYF. The sequenced part of the CDR3 DNA is TGCTCCAGCAGGGGAACTGGGGGGAGAGAACAGTAC. The V gene is TRBV23, the J gene TRBJ2-7; the DNA was not compared with TRBD2, the D call given in the table. Read coverage stops 1 residue before the CDR3 terminus; the germline J gene supplies the remainder. The CDR3 runs to 13 residues. Germline V gene lookup returns CDR1 KGHTA and CDR2 FQNQQP.

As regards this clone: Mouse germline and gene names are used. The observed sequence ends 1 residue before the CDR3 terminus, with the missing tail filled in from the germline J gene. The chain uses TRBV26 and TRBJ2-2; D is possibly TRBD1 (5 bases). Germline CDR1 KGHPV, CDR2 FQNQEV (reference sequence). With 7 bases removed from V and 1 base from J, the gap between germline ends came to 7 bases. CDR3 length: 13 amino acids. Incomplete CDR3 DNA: TGTGCCAGCACCGGACAAAACACCGGGCAGCTCTAC. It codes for CASTGQNTGQLY. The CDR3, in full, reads CASTGQNTGQLYF.

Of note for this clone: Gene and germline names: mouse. The sequenced CDR3 bases are TGTGCCTGGAGTGCCCGGGACACCTATGAACAGTAC. Translation: CAWSARDTYEQY. The full CDR3 sequence reads CAWSARDTYEQYF. The chain joins TRBV31 to TRBJ2-7; perhaps TRBD1 as D (6 bases). The read is 1 residue too short to cover the CDR3 end, so that end is filled in from the germline J gene. Trimming shortened V by 2 bases and J by 2 bases, and 10 bases separated the two germline ends. The CDR3 runs 13 residues. The germline gives CDR1 GKSSPN, CDR2 SITVG. The full variable domain, its missing parts supplied by reference TRBV31 and TRBJ2-7, is AQTIHQWPVAEIKAVGSPLSLGCTIKGKSSPNLYWYWQATGGTLQQLFYSITVGQVESVVQLNLSASRPKDDQFILSTEKLLLSHSGFYLCAWSARDTYEQYFGPGTRLTVL.

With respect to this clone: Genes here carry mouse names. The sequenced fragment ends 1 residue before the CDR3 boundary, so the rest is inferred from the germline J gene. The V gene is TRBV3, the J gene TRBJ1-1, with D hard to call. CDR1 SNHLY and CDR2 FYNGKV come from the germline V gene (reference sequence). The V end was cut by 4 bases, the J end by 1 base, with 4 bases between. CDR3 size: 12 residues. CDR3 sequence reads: CASSSQNTEVFF. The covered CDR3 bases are TGTGCCAGCAGCTCACAAAACACAGAAGTCTTC.

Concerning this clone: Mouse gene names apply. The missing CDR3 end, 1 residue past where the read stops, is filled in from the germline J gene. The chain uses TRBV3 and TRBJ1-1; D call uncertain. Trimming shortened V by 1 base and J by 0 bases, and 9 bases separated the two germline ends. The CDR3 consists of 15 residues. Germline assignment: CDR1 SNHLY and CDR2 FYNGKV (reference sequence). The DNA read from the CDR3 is TGTGCCAGCAGCTTAGTCGCAGGCGCAAACACAGAAGTCTTC. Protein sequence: CASSLVAGANTEVF. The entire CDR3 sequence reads CASSLVAGANTEVFF. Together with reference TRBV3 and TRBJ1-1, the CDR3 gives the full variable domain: GPKVLQIPSHQIIDMGQMVTLNCDPVSNHLYFYWYKQILGQQMEFLVNFYNGKVMEKSKLFKDQFSVERPDGSYFTLKIQPTALEDSAVYFCASSLVAGANTEVFFGKGTRLTVV.

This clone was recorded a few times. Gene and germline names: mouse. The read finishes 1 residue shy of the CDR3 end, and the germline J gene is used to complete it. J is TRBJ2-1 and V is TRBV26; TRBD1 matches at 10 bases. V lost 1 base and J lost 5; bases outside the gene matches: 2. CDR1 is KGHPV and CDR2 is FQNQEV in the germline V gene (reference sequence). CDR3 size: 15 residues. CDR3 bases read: TGTGCCAGCAGTCTGTTAGGGACAGGGGATGCTGAGCAGTTC. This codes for CASSLLGTGDAEQF. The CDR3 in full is CASSLLGTGDAEQFF.

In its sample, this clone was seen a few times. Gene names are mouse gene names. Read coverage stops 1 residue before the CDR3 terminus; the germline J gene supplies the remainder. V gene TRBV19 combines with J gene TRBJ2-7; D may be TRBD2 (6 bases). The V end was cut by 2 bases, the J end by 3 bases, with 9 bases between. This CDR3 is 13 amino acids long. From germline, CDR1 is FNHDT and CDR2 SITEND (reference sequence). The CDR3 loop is CASSMAGVYEQYF. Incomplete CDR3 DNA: TGTGCCAGCAGTATGGCTGGGGTCTATGAACAGTAC.

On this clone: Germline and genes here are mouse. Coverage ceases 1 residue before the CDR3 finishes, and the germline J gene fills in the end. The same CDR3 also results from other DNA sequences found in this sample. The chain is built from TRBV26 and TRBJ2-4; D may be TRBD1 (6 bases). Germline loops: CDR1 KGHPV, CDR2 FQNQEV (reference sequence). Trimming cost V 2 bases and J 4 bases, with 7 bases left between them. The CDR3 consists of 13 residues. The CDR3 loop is CASSLGQKNTLYF. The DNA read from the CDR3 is TGTGCCAGCAGTCTGGGACAGAAAAACACCTTGTAC.

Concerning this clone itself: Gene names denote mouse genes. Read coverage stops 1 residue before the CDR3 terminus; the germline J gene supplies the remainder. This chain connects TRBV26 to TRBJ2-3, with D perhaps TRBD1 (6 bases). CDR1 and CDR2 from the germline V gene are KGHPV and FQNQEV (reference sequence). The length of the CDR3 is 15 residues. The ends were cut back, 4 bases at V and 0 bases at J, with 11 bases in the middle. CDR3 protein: CASSQDRTSAETLYF. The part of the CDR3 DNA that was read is TGTGCCAGCAGTCAGGACAGAACTAGTGCAGAAACGCTGTAT. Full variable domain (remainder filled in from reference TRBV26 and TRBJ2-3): NSKVIQTPRYLVKGQGQKAKMRCIPEKGHPVVFWYQQNKNNEFKFLINFQNQEVLQQIDMTEKRFSAECPSNSPCSLEIQSSEAGDSALYLCASSQDRTSAETLYFGSGTRLTVL.

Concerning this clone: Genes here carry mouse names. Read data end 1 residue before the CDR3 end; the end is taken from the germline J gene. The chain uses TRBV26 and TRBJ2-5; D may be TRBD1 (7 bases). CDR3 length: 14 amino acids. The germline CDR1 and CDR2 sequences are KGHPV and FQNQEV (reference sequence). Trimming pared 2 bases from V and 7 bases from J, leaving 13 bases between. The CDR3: CASSLRSGGNTQYF. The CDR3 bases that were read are TGTGCCAGCAGTCTGAGGTCAGGGGGGAACACCCAGTAC. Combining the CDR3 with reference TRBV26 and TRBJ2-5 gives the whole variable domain NSKVIQTPRYLVKGQGQKAKMRCIPEKGHPVVFWYQQNKNNEFKFLINFQNQEVLQQIDMTEKRFSAECPSNSPCSLEIQSSEAGDSALYLCASSLRSGGNTQYFGPGTRLLVL.

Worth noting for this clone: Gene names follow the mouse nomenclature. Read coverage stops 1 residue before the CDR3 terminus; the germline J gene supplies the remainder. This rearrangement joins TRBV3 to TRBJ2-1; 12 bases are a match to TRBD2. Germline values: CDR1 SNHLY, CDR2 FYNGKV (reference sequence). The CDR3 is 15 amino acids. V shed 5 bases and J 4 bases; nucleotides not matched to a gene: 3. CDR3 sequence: CASSLGLGGYAEQFF. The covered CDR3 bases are TGTGCCAGCAGCCTCGGACTGGGGGGGTATGCTGAGCAGTTC.

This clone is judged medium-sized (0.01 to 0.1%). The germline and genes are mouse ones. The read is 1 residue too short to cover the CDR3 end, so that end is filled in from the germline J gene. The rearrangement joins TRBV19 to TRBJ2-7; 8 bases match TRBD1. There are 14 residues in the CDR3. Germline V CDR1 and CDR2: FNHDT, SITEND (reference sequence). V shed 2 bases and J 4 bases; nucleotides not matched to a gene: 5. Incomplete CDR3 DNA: TGTGCCAGCAGTATTACGCAGGGGGCTTATGAACAGTAC. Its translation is CASSITQGAYEQY. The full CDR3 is CASSITQGAYEQYF.